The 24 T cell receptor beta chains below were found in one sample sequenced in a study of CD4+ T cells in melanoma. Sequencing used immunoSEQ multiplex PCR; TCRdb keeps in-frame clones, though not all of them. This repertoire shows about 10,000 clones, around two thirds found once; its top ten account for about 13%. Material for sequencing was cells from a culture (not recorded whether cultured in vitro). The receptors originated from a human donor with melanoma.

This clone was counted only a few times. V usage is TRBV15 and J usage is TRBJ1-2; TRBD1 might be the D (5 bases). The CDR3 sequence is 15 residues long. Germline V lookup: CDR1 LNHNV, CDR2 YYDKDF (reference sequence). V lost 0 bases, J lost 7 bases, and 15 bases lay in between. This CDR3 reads CATSRDRAEAGGYTF. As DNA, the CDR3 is TGTGCCACCAGCAGAGACAGGGCGGAGGCGGGTGGCTACACCTTC.

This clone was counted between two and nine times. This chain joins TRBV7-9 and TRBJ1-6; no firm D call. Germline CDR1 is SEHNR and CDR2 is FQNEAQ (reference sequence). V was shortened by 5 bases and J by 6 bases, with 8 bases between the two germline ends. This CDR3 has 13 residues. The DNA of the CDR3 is TGTGCCAGCAGCCACGAAGTTAATTCACCCCTCCACTTT. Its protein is CASSHEVNSPLHF.

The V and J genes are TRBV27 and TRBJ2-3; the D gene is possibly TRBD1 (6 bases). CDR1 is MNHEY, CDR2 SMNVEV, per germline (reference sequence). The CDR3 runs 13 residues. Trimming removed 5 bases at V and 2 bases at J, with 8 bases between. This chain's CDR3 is CASSGQITDTQYF. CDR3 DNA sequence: TGTGCCAGCAGTGGACAGATCACAGATACGCAGTATTTT.

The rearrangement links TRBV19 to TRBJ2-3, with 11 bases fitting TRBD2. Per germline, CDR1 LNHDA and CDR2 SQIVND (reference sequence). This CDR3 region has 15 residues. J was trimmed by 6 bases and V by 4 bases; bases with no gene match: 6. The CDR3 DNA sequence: TGTGCCAGTAGTAAACTAGCGGGGGTCCCCGATACGCAGTATTTT. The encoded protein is CASSKLAGVPDTQYF.

The CDR3 sequence is CASRRTLFGYGTQYF. The CDR3 nucleotides are TGTGCCAGCAGACGAACCCTCTTCGGGTATGGGACCCAGTACTTC. The chain combines TRBV6-1 with TRBJ2-5, with D unresolved. Germline V gene sequence: CDR1 MNHNS, CDR2 SASEGT. CDR3 length: 15 amino acids. Trimming removed 6 bases from V and 7 bases from J, with 21 bases in between.

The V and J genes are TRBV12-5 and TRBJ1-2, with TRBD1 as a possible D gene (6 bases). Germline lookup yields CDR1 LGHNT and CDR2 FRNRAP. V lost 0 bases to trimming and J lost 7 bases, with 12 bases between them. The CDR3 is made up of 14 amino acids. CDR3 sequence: CASGLVAGAIGYTF. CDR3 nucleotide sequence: TGTGCTAGTGGTTTGGTCGCAGGGGCCATTGGCTACACCTTC. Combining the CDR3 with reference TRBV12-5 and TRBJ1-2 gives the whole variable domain DARVTQTPRHKVTEMGQEVTMRCQPILGHNTVFWYRQTMMQGLELLAYFRNRAPLDDSGMPKDRFSAEMPDATLATLKIQPSEPRDSAVYFCASGLVAGAIGYTFGSGTRLTVV.

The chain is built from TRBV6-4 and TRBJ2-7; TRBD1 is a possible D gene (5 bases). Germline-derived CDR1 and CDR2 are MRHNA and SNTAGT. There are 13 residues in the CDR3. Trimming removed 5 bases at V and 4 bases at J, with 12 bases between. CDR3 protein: CASSSGRQYEQYF. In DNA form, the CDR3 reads TGTGCCAGCAGTTCAGGGCGTCAGTACGAGCAGTACTTC.

CDR3 amino acids: CASSGSLGALNEKLFF. CDR3 nucleotide sequence: TGTGCCAGCAGTGGGTCGCTGGGGGCTTTAAATGAAAAACTGTTTTTT. The rearrangement joins TRBV2 to TRBJ1-4, with D maybe TRBD1 (6 bases). Germline CDR1 is SNHLY and CDR2 is FYNNEI. The CDR3 runs to 16 residues. V lost 4 bases, J lost 5 bases, and 17 bases lay in between.

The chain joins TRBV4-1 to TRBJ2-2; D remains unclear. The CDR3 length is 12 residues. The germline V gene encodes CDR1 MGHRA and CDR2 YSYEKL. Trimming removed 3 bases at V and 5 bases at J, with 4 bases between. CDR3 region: CASSHFTGELFF. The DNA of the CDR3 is TGCGCCAGCAGCCATTTTACCGGGGAGCTGTTTTTT.

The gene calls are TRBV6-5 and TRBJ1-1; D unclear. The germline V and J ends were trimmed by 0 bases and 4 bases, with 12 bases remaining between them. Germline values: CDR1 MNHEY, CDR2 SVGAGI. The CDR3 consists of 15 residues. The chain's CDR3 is CASSYSNPPFTEAFF. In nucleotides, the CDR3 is TGTGCCAGCAGTTACTCGAACCCCCCGTTCACTGAAGCTTTCTTT.

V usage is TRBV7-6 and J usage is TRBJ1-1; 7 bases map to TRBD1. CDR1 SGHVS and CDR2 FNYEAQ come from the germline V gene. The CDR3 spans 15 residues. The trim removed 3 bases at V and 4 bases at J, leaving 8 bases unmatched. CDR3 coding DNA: TGTGCCAGCAGCTTGGGGGCCAGGGGGATCACTGAAGCTTTCTTT. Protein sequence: CASSLGARGITEAFF.

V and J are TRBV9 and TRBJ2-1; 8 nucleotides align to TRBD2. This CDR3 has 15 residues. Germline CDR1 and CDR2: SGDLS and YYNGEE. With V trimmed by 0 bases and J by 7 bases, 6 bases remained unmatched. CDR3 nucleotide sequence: TGTGCCAGCAGCGTAGCGGGGGGGCCTAGGAATGAGCAGTTCTTC. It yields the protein CASSVAGGPRNEQFF.

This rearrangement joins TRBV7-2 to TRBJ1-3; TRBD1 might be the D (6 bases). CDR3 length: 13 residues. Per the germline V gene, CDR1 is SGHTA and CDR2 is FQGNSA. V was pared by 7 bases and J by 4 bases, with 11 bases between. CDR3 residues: CASTQTGGNTIYF. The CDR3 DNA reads TGTGCCAGCACTCAGACAGGAGGAAACACCATATATTTT.

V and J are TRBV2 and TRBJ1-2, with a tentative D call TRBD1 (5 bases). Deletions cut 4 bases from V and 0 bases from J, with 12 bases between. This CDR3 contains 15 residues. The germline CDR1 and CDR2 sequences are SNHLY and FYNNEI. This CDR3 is CASSVVQDPNYGYTF. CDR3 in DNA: TGTGCCAGCAGTGTAGTACAGGACCCTAACTATGGCTACACCTTC.

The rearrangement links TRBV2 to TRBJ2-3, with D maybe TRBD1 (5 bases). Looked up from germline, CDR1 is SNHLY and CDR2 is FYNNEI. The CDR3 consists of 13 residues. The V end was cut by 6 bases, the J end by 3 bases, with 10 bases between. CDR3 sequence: CASSPTVTDTQYF. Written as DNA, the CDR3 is TGTGCCAGCAGCCCGACAGTAACAGATACGCAGTATTTT.

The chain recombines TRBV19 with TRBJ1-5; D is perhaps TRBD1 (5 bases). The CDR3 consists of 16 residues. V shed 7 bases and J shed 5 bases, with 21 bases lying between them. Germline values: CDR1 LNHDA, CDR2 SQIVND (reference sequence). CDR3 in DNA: TGTGCCAGTACTCGGCAGGGCGCGACTTCAGATCAGCCCCAGCATTTT. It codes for CASTRQGATSDQPQHF.

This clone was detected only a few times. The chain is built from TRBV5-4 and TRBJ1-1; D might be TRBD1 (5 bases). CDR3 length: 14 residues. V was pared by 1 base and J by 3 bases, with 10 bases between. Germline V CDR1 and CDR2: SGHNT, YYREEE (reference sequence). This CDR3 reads CASSLLGRDTEAFF. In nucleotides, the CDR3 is TGTGCCAGCAGCTTGTTAGGCAGGGACACTGAAGCTTTCTTT.

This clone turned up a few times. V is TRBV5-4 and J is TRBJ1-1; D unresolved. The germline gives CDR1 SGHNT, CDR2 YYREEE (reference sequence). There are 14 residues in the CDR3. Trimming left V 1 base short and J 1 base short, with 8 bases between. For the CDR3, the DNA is TGTGCCAGCAGCTTGCAGAAAACGAACACTGAAGCTTTCTTT. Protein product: CASSLQKTNTEAFF.

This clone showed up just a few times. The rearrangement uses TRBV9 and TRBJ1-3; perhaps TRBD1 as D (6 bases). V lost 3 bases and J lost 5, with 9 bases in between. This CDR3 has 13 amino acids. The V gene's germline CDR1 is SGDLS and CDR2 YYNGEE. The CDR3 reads CASSDRDRNTIYF. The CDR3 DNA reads TGTGCCAGCAGCGACAGGGATAGAAACACCATATATTTT.

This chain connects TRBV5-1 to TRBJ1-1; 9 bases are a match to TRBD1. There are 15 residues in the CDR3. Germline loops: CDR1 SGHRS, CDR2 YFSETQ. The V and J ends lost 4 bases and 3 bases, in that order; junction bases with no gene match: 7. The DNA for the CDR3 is TGCGCCAGCAGCGACCCCAACAGGGGGCACACTGAAGCTTTCTTT. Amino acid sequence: CASSDPNRGHTEAFF.

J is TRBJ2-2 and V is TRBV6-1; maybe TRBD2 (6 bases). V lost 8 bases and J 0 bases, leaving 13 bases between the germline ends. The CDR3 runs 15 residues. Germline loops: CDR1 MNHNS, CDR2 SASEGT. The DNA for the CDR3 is TGTGCCAGCGGGAGGAGGTCGCCGAACACCGGGGAGCTGTTTTTT. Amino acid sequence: CASGRRSPNTGELFF.

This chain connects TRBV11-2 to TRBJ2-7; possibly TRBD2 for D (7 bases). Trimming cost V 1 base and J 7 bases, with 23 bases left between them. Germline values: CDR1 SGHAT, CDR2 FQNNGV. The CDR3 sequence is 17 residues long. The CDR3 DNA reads TGTGCCAGCAGCTTAGGGGGGGCCGGGACTACCGCCTGGGAGCAGTACTTC. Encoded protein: CASSLGGAGTTAWEQYF.

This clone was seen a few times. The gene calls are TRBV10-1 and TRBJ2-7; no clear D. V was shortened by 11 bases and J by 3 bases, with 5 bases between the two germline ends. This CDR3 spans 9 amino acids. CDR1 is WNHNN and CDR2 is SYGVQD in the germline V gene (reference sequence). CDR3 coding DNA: TGCGCCGGCGACTACGAGCAGTACTTC. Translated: CAGDYEQYF.

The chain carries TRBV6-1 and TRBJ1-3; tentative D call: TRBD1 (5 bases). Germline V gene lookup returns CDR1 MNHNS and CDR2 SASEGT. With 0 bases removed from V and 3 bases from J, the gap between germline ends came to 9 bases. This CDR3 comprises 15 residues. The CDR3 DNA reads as TGTGCCAGCAGTGAAGCGGGGGTGGGTGGAAACACCATATATTTT. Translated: CASSEAGVGGNTIYF.